Each of the 18 T cell receptor beta chains below was sequenced from the same sample in a study of shared clonotypes between healthy human individuals. Clones were read by immunoSEQ multiplex PCR, and TCRdb kept only the in-frame ones, dropping some. Among more than 500,000 clones listed, approximately 95% were seen once. CD45RO-negative CD8 cells positively selected for CCR7 made up the naive population, which excluded terminally differentiated effector memory CD45RA+ cells. Sequencing used naive CD8+ T cells sorted from blood. The receptors were sampled from a woman between 25 and 40 years old in good health.

About this clone: Other DNA sequences in the sample encode the same CDR3. The chain carries TRBV5-4 and TRBJ1-2; no firm D call. V dropped 4 bases and J dropped 8 bases, with 9 bases sitting between them. CDR1 and CDR2 from the germline V gene are SGHNT and YYREEE (reference sequence). This CDR3 is built from 11 residues. CDR3 nucleotide sequence: TGTGCCAGCAGCCCGGGCGACGGCTACACCTTC. This codes for CASSPGDGYTF.

This chain joins TRBV7-6 and TRBJ1-1, with 12 bases lining up with TRBD1. The trim removed 5 bases at V and 5 bases at J, leaving 15 bases unmatched. CDR3 length: 18 amino acids. CDR1 SGHVS and CDR2 FNYEAQ come from the germline V gene. This CDR3 is CASSPDVGTGGGWTEAFF. CDR3 DNA: TGTGCCAGCAGCCCAGACGTGGGGACAGGGGGCGGTTGGACTGAAGCTTTCTTT.

The chain employs TRBV27 and TRBJ1-5, with TRBD1 matching 10 bases. V dropped 5 bases and J dropped 6; count of bases not matched to a gene: 4. The CDR3 extends over 14 amino acids. Germline values: CDR1 MNHEY, CDR2 SMNVEV (reference sequence). CDR3 loop: CASSETGGGQPQHF. Here the CDR3 DNA reads TGTGCCAGCAGTGAGACAGGGGGCGGTCAGCCCCAGCATTTT.

This CDR3 is CAWGRTYHNEQFF. The CDR3 DNA is TGTGCCTGGGGCAGGACATATCACAATGAGCAGTTCTTC. The V gene is TRBV30, the J gene TRBJ2-1; D is perhaps TRBD1 (5 bases). Per germline, CDR1 GTSNPN and CDR2 SVGIG (reference sequence). Between the trimmed V and J ends, which lost 5 bases and 5 bases, there was a span of 13 bases. This CDR3 spans 13 amino acids.

The chain has TRBV9 and TRBJ1-4; no reliable D call. This CDR3 region has 15 residues. Germline assignment: CDR1 SGDLS and CDR2 YYNGEE. Between the trimmed V and J ends, which lost 0 bases and 8 bases, there was a span of 14 bases. The CDR3 region has the DNA TGTGCCAGCAGCGTAGGGGGTGGAACTGGAGAAAAACTGTTTTTT. Encoded protein: CASSVGGGTGEKLFF. Supplemented by reference TRBV9 and TRBJ1-4, the full variable domain reads DSGVTQTPKHLITATGQRVTLRCSPRSGDLSVYWYQQSLDQGLQFLIQYYNGEERAKGNILERFSAQQFPDLHSELNLSSLELGDSALYFCASSVGGGTGEKLFFGSGTQLSVL.

The chain employs TRBV6-6 and TRBJ2-7; perhaps TRBD2 as D (7 bases). The CDR3 covers 13 residues. Germline values: CDR1 MNHNY, CDR2 SVGAGI (reference sequence). Trimming removed 6 bases at V and 6 bases at J, with 15 bases between. The DNA of the CDR3 is TGTGCCAGCAGCCTTGGGGGGGCGGGCGAGCAGTACTTC. It codes for CASSLGGAGEQYF.

A remark on this clone: A read error may produce the germline difference seen at one junction end. This sequence joins TRBV27 and TRBJ2-3; D possibly corresponds to TRBD2 (6 bases). The CDR3 sequence is 13 residues long. Germline CDR1 reads MNHEY; CDR2 reads SMNVEV (reference sequence). DNA of the CDR3: TGTGCCAGCAGTCCCCCGGGGGTAGCCCAGTTGCGTTTT. The encoded protein is CASSPPGVAQLRF.

This chain joins TRBV19 and TRBJ1-4; D not resolved. This CDR3 has 16 amino acids. Trimming took off 0 bases at V and 3 bases at J, with 11 bases between the two ends. CDR1 and CDR2 (germline): LNHDA, SQIVND (reference sequence). CDR3 coding DNA: TGTGCCAGTAGTATAGAAATTGGGAGACCTAATGAAAAACTGTTTTTT. Translated: CASSIEIGRPNEKLFF. The full variable domain, rest sourced from reference TRBV19 and TRBJ1-4, is DGGITQSPKYLFRKEGQNVTLSCEQNLNHDAMYWYRQDPGQGLRLIYYSQIVNDFQKGDIAEGYSVSREKKESFPLTVTSAQKNPTAFYLCASSIEIGRPNEKLFFGSGTQLSVL.

The chain employs TRBV19 and TRBJ1-1; D is unclear. The CDR3 runs to 16 residues. Germline V gene sequence: CDR1 LNHDA, CDR2 SQIVND (reference sequence). V lost 2 bases, J lost 1 base, and 14 bases lay in between. The CDR3 loop is CASSIPPQTGNTEAFF. CDR3 bases: TGTGCCAGTAGTATACCCCCCCAGACGGGGAACACTGAAGCTTTCTTT.

The chain carries TRBV7-6 and TRBJ1-1; D is unresolved. Germline values: CDR1 SGHVS, CDR2 FNYEAQ. V was clipped by 1 base and J by 1 base, with 10 bases between them. The CDR3 runs 15 residues. The CDR3 DNA reads as TGTGCCAGCAGCTTAGGAGCAGGCGGGAACACTGAAGCTTTCTTT. Protein product: CASSLGAGGNTEAFF.

The V call is TRBV19, the J call TRBJ2-7, with 10 bases matching TRBD1. There are 15 residues in the CDR3. The V segment lost 5 bases and the J segment 2 bases; nucleotides outside the gene matches: 6. CDR1 is LNHDA and CDR2 is SQIVND in the germline V gene (reference sequence). CDR3 amino acids: CASSVGQGVTYEQYF. The CDR3 region has the DNA TGTGCCAGTAGTGTCGGACAGGGGGTTACCTACGAGCAGTACTTC.

This chain joins TRBV9 and TRBJ2-7; D possibly corresponds to TRBD1 (5 bases). Germline V gene data show CDR1 as SGDLS and CDR2 as YYNGEE. This CDR3 has 13 amino acids. The V gene lost 0 bases and the J gene lost 12 bases, with 16 bases spanning the gap. CDR3 nucleotide sequence: TGTGCCAGCAGCGTAGCAGGGCCCTGGTGGACGTACTTC. This codes for CASSVAGPWWTYF. The whole variable domain, remainder taken from reference TRBV9 and TRBJ2-7, is DSGVTQTPKHLITATGQRVTLRCSPRSGDLSVYWYQQSLDQGLQFLIQYYNGEERAKGNILERFSAQQFPDLHSELNLSSLELGDSALYFCASSVAGPWWTYFGPGTRLTVT.

This clone was found once. The chain combines TRBV28 with TRBJ1-2; possible D gene TRBD1, 5 bases. V was clipped by 2 bases and J by 5 bases, with 15 bases between them. The CDR3 totals 15 residues. Looked up from germline, CDR1 is MDHEN and CDR2 is SYDVKM. The CDR3 spells CASSLAGGFGYGYTF. DNA for the CDR3: TGTGCCAGCAGTTTAGCGGGGGGTTTCGGGTATGGCTACACCTTC.

V is TRBV7-9 and J is TRBJ2-7; weak D call: TRBD1 (7 bases). The germline V gene encodes CDR1 SEHNR and CDR2 FQNEAQ (reference sequence). CDR3 length equals 16 residues. The ends were cut back, 5 bases at V and 2 bases at J, with 19 bases in the middle. The CDR3 DNA follows: TGTGCCAGCAGCCCCCCCTCCGGCAGGGGGGCCTACGAGCAGTACTTC. It specifies CASSPPSGRGAYEQYF.

A remark on this clone: The sample has other DNA sequences that encode this CDR3 too. The J gene is TRBJ2-7, the V gene TRBV29-1; 7 nucleotides agree with TRBD1. Germline V gene lookup returns CDR1 SQVTM and CDR2 ANQGSEA. V gave up 4 bases and J gave up 3 bases; unmatched junction bases: 3. The CDR3 loop spans 12 amino acids. The chain's CDR3 is CSVAGTDYEQYF. The CDR3 nucleotides are TGCAGCGTTGCCGGGACAGACTACGAGCAGTACTTC.

This chain uses TRBV27 with TRBJ2-7; a possible D gene is TRBD2 (6 bases). The CDR3 loop spans 14 amino acids. Between the trimmed V and J ends, which lost 4 bases and 2 bases, there was a span of 12 bases. The germline CDR1 and CDR2 sequences are MNHEY and SMNVEV (reference sequence). The chain's CDR3 is CASSYAGPTYEQYF. Here the CDR3 DNA reads TGTGCCAGCAGTTACGCGGGACCAACCTACGAGCAGTACTTC.

This chain joins TRBV7-8 and TRBJ1-1; 7 bases fit TRBD1. The junction had 12 bases not matched to a gene; V was cut back by 4 bases and J by 7 bases. Germline values: CDR1 SGHVS, CDR2 FQNEAQ. The CDR3 runs to 15 residues. CDR3 nucleotides: TGTGCCAGCAGCTCTACTGTGACAGGGATCGTTGAAGCTTTCTTT. It is translated as CASSSTVTGIVEAFF.

The rearrangement uses TRBV4-1 and TRBJ2-2; TRBD2 matches at 14 bases. Trimming took 0 bases from V and 7 from J; bases not matched to a gene: 7. This CDR3 has 18 residues. Per the germline V gene, CDR1 is MGHRA and CDR2 is YSYEKL. The CDR3 nucleotides read TGCGCCAGCAGCCAAGAGCCGGGACTAGCGGGAGCCAACGGGGAGCTGTTTTTT. Residues: CASSQEPGLAGANGELFF.